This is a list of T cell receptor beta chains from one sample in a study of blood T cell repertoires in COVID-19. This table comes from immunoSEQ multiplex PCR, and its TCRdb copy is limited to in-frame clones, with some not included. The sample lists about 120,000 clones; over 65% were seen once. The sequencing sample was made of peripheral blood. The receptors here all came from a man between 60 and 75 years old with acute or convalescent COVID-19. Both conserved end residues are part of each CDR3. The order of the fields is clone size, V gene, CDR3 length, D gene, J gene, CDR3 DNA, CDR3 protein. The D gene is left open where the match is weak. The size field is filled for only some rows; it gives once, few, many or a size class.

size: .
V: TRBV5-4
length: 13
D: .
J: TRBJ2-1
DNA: TGTGCCAGCAGCTTGGCGGCCGGGGATGAGCAGTTCTTC
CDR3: CASSLAAGDEQFF

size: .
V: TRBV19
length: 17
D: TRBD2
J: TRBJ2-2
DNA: TGTGCCAGTAGTATGCTATTAGCGGGAGTGGGCACCGGGGAGCTGTTTTTT
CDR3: CASSMLLAGVGTGELFF

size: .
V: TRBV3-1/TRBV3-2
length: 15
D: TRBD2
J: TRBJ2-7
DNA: TGTGCCAGCAGCCTTATAGCGGGAGGGCCCGGCGAGCAGTACTTC
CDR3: CASSLIAGGPGEQYF

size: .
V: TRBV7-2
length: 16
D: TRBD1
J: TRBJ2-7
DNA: TGTGCCAGCAGCTTAGCGGGACAGGGGGTCCCCTACGAGCAGTACTTC
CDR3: CASSLAGQGVPYEQYF

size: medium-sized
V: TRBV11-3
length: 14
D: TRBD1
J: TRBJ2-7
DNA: TGTGCCAGCAGCCTAGACAGGGGATCCTACGAGCAGTACTTC
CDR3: CASSLDRGSYEQYF

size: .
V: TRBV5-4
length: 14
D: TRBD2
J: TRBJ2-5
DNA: TGTGCCAGCAGCTCCGGACTAGCGGGAGAGACCCAGTACTTC
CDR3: CASSSGLAGETQYF

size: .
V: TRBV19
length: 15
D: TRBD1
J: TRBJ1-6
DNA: TGTGCCAGTAGAACGCCGGGACAGGGGTATTCACCCCTCCACTTT
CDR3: CASRTPGQGYSPLHF

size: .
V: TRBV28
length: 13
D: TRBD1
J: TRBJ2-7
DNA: TGTGCCAGCAGCTCGGACAGGGCCTACGAGCAGTACTTC
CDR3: CASSSDRAYEQYF

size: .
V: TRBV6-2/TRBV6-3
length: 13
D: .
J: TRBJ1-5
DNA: TGTGCCAGCAGCCTCCCGGACTCTCAGCCCCAGCATTTT
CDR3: CASSLPDSQPQHF

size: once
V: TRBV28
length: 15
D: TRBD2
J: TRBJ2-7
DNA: TGTGCCAGCAGTTCCCCGGGACTAGCGTTTTACGAGCAGTACTTC
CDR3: CASSSPGLAFYEQYF

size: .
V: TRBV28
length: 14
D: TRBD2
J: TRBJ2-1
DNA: TGTGCCAGCAGTGGGCCTAGCGGGAGGAATGAGCAGTTCTTC
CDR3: CASSGPSGRNEQFF

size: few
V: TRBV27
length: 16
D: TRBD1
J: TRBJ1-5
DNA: TGTGCCAGCAGTTTATTTGCAGGGGGAAGCAATCAGCCCCAGCATTTT
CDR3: CASSLFAGGSNQPQHF

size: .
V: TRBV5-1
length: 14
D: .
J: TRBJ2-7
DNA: TGCGCCAGCAGCAAGGACGGGAGCTCCTACGAGCAGTACTTC
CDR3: CASSKDGSSYEQYF

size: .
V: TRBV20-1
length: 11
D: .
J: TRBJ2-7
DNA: TGCAGTGCGGCTGGAGGGAACGAGCAGTACTTC
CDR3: CSAAGGNEQYF

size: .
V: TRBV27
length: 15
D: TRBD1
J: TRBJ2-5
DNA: TGTGCCAGCAGGGGGACAGGGACCCTCCAAGAGACCCAGTACTTC
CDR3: CASRGTGTLQETQYF

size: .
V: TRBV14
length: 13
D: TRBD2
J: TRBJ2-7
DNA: TGTGCCAGCAGCCAAGAAGGGCTAGCGGGGCAGTACTTC
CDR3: CASSQEGLAGQYF

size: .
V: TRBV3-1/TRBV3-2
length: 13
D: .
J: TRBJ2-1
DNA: TGTGCCAGCAGCCAAGATCGGGGTCATGAGCAGTTCTTC
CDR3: CASSQDRGHEQFF

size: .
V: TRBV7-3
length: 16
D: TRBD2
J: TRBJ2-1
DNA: TGTGCCAGCAGCTTAACCGCTAGCGGGTTCAACAATGAGCAGTTCTTC
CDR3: CASSLTASGFNNEQFF

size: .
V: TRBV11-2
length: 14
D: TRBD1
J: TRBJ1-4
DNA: TGTGCCAGCAGCTACACAGGGGGCAACGAAAAACTGTTTTTT
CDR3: CASSYTGGNEKLFF

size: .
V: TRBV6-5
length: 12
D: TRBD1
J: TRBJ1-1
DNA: TGTGCCAGCAGCGCGACAGGGGGCGCGGCTTTCTTT
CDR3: CASSATGGAAFF

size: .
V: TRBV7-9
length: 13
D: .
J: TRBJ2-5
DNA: TGTGCCAGCGGAGGGCAGGCGGCAGAGACCCAGTACTTC
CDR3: CASGGQAAETQYF

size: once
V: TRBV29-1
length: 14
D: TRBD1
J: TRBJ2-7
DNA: TGCAGCGTTCAAGGGACAGGTGGGGCCTACGAGCAGTACTTC
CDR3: CSVQGTGGAYEQYF

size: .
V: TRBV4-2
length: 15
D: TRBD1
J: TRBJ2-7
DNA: TGTGCCAGCAGCCAAGAAACAGGGGGCTTCTACGAGCAGTACTTC
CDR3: CASSQETGGFYEQYF

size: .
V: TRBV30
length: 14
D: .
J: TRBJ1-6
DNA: TGTGCCTGGAGTGTACGAGGCAGGGGTTCACCCCTCCACTTT
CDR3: CAWSVRGRGSPLHF

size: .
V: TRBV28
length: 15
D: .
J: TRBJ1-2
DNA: TGTGCCAGCAGCCCATATGGGGTGGGGGCGGAAGGCTACACCTTC
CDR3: CASSPYGVGAEGYTF

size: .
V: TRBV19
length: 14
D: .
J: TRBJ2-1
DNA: TGTGCCAGTAGTCCATTCGGGAGTGGCAATGAGCAGTTCTTC
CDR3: CASSPFGSGNEQFF

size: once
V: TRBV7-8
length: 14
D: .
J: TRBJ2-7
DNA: TGTGCCAGCAGCTTAGGCTTGGAGAGACACGAGCAGTACTTC
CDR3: CASSLGLERHEQYF

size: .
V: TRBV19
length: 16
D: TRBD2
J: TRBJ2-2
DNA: TGTGCCAGTAGTATAGGGGGTAGCGGGAGATCCGGGGAGCTGTTTTTT
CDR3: CASSIGGSGRSGELFF

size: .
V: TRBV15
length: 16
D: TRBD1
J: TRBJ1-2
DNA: TGTGCCACCAGCAGGGAGTACAGGGGCGCTAACTATGGCTACACCTTC
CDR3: CATSREYRGANYGYTF

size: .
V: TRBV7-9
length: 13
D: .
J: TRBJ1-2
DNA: TGTGCCAGCAGCTCGGACAGCCTCTATGGCTACACCTTC
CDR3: CASSSDSLYGYTF

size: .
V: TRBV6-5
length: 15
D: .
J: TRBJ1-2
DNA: TGTGCCAGCGCCCCCCCGGGAATCCCAAACTATGGCTACACCTTC
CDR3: CASAPPGIPNYGYTF

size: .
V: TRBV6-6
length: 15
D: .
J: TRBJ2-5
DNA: TGTGCCAGCAGTTACTCGAGCAGGGACCAAGAGACCCAGTACTTC
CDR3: CASSYSSRDQETQYF

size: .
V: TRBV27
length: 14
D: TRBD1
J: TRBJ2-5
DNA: TGTGCCAGCAGGGGGACAGCGAGACAAGAGACCCAGTACTTC
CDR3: CASRGTARQETQYF

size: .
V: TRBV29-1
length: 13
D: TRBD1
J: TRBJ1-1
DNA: TGCAGCGGGGACAGGGGGCTGAACGCTGAAGCTTTCTTT
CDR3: CSGDRGLNAEAFF

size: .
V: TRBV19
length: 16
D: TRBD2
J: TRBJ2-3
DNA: TGTGCCAGTAGTAAAAGACTGACTAGCGTCACAGATACGCAGTATTTT
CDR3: CASSKRLTSVTDTQYF

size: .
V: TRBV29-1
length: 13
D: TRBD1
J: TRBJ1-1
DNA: TGCAGCGCCGGACAGGGGGAGAGCACTGAAGCTTTCTTT
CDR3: CSAGQGESTEAFF

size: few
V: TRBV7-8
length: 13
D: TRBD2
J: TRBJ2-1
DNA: TGTGCCAGCAGCTTACCGGGGGGAGATGAGCAGTTCTTC
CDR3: CASSLPGGDEQFF

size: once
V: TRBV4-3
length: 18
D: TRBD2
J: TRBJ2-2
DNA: TGCGCCAGCAGCCAAGTAGGAGCGGGAGTAGGGAACACCGGGGAGCTGTTTTTT
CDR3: CASSQVGAGVGNTGELFF

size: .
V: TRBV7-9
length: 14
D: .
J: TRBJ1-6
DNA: TGTGCCAGCAGCCTGGGAGGCGGAAATTCACCCCTCCACTTT
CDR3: CASSLGGGNSPLHF

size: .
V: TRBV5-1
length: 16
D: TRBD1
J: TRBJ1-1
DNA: TGCGCCAGCAGCTTATACAGGGGGGACATGAACACTGAAGCTTTCTTT
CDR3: CASSLYRGDMNTEAFF

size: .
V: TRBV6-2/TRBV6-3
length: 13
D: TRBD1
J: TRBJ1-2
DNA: TGTGCCAGCACCCCCGACAGGGAGGATGGCTACACCTTC
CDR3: CASTPDREDGYTF

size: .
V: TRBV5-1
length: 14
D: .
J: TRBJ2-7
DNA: TGCGCCAGCAGCCTGAGGCCAGCTTCCTACGAGCAGTACTTC
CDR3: CASSLRPASYEQYF